What follows are 18 T cell receptor beta chains derived from one specimen sequenced in a study of lymphopenia after photon versus proton radiotherapy. TCRdb's table, derived via immunoSEQ multiplex PCR, lists solely in-frame clones and lacks some. There are roughly 45,000 clones in the sample; about 85% occur only once, and 2.2% lies in the top ten. Sample: peripheral blood, taken from a patient treated with photon-based radiotherapy. The receptors derive from a man aged 35 to 55 with gastric cancer.

V and J are TRBV4-1 and TRBJ2-3; TRBD1 agrees at 7 bases. With V trimmed by 0 bases and J by 0 bases, 3 bases remained unmatched. The CDR3 is made up of 16 amino acids. Per the germline V gene, CDR1 is MGHRA and CDR2 is YSYEKL. The CDR3 nucleotides are TGCGCCAGCAGCCAAGATACAGGGGCTAGCACAGATACGCAGTATTTT. It yields the protein CASSQDTGASTDTQYF.

The chain uses TRBV7-2 and TRBJ2-2; D uncertain. Germline values: CDR1 SGHTA, CDR2 FQGNSA. This CDR3 region has 15 residues. The V gene lost 7 bases and the J gene lost 4 bases, with 16 bases spanning the gap. CDR3 protein: CASTPSTSITGELFF. The CDR3, as DNA: TGTGCCAGCACCCCCTCCACCTCTATCACCGGGGAGCTGTTTTTT.

The chain joins TRBV11-3 to TRBJ1-1, with D possibly being TRBD1 (6 bases). Per the germline V gene, CDR1 is SGHNT and CDR2 is YENEEA. The CDR3 spans 13 residues. Trimming took off 4 bases at V and 9 bases at J, with 15 bases between the two ends. CDR3 DNA: TGTGCCAGCAGCTCAGGGGCGGGGGCTAAAGCTTTCTTT. Protein product: CASSSGAGAKAFF.

This chain uses TRBV5-1 with TRBJ1-2; 9 bases line up with TRBD1. Trimming cost V 4 bases and J 5 bases; bases outside gene matches: 0. Germline CDR1 SGHRS, CDR2 YFSETQ. CDR3 size: 12 residues. In DNA, the CDR3 is TGCGCCAGCAGCGGGACAGGGTATGGCTACACCTTC. This sequence encodes CASSGTGYGYTF.

The gene calls are TRBV25-1 and TRBJ2-7, with D uncertain. The CDR3 length is 12 residues. V was cut by 4 bases and J by 5 bases, with 9 bases left in between. Germline assignment: CDR1 MGHDK and CDR2 SYGVNS. CDR3: CASSALGNEQYF. The DNA of the CDR3 is TGTGCCAGCAGTGCCCTAGGGAACGAGCAGTACTTC.

The chain employs TRBV18 and TRBJ2-6; D is ambiguous. V was cut by 5 bases and J by 0 bases, with 14 bases left in between. CDR3 length: 17 amino acids. CDR1 is KGHSH, CDR2 LQKENI, per germline. CDR3 loop: CASSKGTPSSGANVLTF. CDR3 DNA: TGTGCCAGCTCAAAGGGTACACCCAGCTCTGGGGCCAACGTCCTGACTTTC.

The J gene is TRBJ2-6, the V gene TRBV4-1; perhaps TRBD1 as D (6 bases). Germline values: CDR1 MGHRA, CDR2 YSYEKL. The V and J ends lost 4 bases and 6 bases respectively, with 10 bases between them. CDR3 length equals 14 residues. The CDR3 reads CASSLSGEANVLTF. The CDR3 coding sequence is TGCGCCAGCAGCCTATCAGGGGAGGCCAACGTCCTGACTTTC.

The V gene is TRBV4-2, the J gene TRBJ2-2; possibly TRBD2 for D (6 bases). CDR3 length: 17 residues. The ends were cut back, 0 bases at V and 0 bases at J, with 11 bases in the middle. Germline values: CDR1 LGHNA, CDR2 YNFKEQ. The DNA of the CDR3 is TGTGCCAGCAGCCAAGATCTTCCGGGGGCGAACACCGGGGAGCTGTTTTTT. Its translation is CASSQDLPGANTGELFF.

This clone was observed a few times. The chain links TRBV25-1 to TRBJ1-2; 9 bases agree with TRBD1. The V gene end was trimmed by 3 bases and the J gene end by 13 bases; junction bases not matched to a gene: 3. The CDR3 is made up of 11 amino acids. Germline CDR1 and CDR2: MGHDK and SYGVNS. Here the CDR3 reads CASSEGTGCTF. The CDR3 DNA reads as TGTGCCAGCAGTGAGGGGACAGGGTGCACCTTC.

DNA for the CDR3: TGTGCCATCGGAGTCTCCCCGGGCAATCAGCCCCAGCATTTT. Amino acids: CAIGVSPGNQPQHF. The chain joins TRBV10-3 to TRBJ1-5; D not resolved. Germline CDR1 reads ENHRY; CDR2 reads SYGVKD. This CDR3 contains 14 residues. Trimming took off 8 bases at V and 2 bases at J, with 13 bases between the two ends.

CDR3 in amino acids: CASSPTADNYEQYF. CDR3 bases: TGTGCCAGCAGCCCAACTGCCGACAACTACGAGCAGTACTTC. The chain uses TRBV4-2 and TRBJ2-7; D remains ambiguous. CDR3 size: 14 residues. Germline V lookup: CDR1 LGHNA, CDR2 YNFKEQ. V was clipped by 4 bases and J by 3 bases, with 13 bases between them.

This clone was detected a few times. The J gene is TRBJ2-2, the V gene TRBV28, with unresolved D. V shed 7 bases and J shed 0 bases, with 9 bases lying between them. The germline V gene encodes CDR1 MDHEN and CDR2 SYDVKM. The CDR3 contains 14 residues. The CDR3 region has the DNA TGTGCCAGCAAGGGAATATCGAACACCGGGGAGCTGTTTTTT. Translated: CASKGISNTGELFF.

The chain carries TRBV30 and TRBJ1-1; D is uncertain. Deletions cut 3 bases from V and 4 bases from J, with 6 bases between. Germline loops: CDR1 GTSNPN, CDR2 SVGIG (reference sequence). The CDR3 loop spans 11 amino acids. CDR3 in DNA: TGTGCCTGGAGGTTGGGCACTGAAGCTTTCTTT. Its protein is CAWRLGTEAFF.

The rearrangement joins TRBV2 to TRBJ2-7; D is ambiguous. The ends were cut back, 2 bases at V and 3 bases at J, with 8 bases in the middle. CDR1 is SNHLY, CDR2 FYNNEI, per germline. This CDR3 is built from 13 residues. CDR3 in amino acids: CASSEQNRYEQYF. The CDR3 DNA reads TGTGCCAGCAGTGAACAGAACCGCTACGAGCAGTACTTC.

This chain uses TRBV5-4 with TRBJ2-7; D might be TRBD1 or TRBD2, each matching 5 bases. The CDR3 loop spans 14 amino acids. V dropped 4 bases and J dropped 6 bases, with 17 bases sitting between them. Per germline, CDR1 SGHNT and CDR2 YYREEE (reference sequence). The CDR3 loop is CASSPAGARREQYF. CDR3 sequence (DNA): TGTGCCAGCAGCCCCGCCGGGGCGCGTCGCGAGCAGTACTTC.

This chain connects TRBV13 to TRBJ2-7, with a possible D match to TRBD1 (5 bases). This CDR3 has 15 residues. Germline values: CDR1 PRHDT, CDR2 FYEKMQ (reference sequence). Trimming pared 0 bases from V and 6 bases from J, leaving 15 bases between. The CDR3 protein is CASSLGQAELLEQYF. The CDR3 bases are TGTGCCAGCAGCTTAGGACAGGCCGAACTGCTCGAGCAGTACTTC.

This chain links TRBV7-8 with TRBJ1-1, with unresolved D. The length of the CDR3 is 13 residues. CDR1 SGHVS and CDR2 FQNEAQ come from the germline V gene. The V gene lost 0 bases and the J gene lost 8 bases, with 10 bases spanning the gap. This CDR3 is CASSLAPAYEAFF. CDR3 bases: TGTGCCAGCAGCTTAGCCCCGGCCTACGAAGCTTTCTTT.

The chain links TRBV7-2 to TRBJ2-7, with 16 bases fitting TRBD2. The ends lost 2 bases at V and 0 bases at J; junction bases unmatched: 4. The CDR3 is made up of 18 amino acids. CDR1 and CDR2 (germline): SGHTA, FQGNSA. CDR3 amino acids: CASSLMGLAGGPSYEQYF. CDR3 sequence (DNA): TGTGCCAGCAGCTTAATGGGACTAGCGGGGGGGCCCTCCTACGAGCAGTACTTC.